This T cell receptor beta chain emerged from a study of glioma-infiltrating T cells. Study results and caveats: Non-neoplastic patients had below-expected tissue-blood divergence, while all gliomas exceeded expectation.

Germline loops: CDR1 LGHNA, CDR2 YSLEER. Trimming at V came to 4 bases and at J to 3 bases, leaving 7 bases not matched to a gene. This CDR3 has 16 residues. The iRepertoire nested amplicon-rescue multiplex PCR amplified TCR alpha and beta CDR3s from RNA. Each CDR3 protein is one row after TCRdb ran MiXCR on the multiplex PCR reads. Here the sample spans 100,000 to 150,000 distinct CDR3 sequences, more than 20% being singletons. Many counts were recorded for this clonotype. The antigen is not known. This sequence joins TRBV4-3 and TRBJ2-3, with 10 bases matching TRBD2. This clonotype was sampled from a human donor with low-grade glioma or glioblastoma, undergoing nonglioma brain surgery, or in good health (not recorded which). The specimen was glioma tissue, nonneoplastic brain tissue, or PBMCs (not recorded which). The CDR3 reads CASSPGLADRTDTQYF. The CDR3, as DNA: TGCGCCAGCAGCCCAGGACTAGCGGACCGAACAGATACGCAGTATTTT.